Included here is one T cell receptor beta chain sequence, with context. What it binds is not known. This entry comes from a study of T cell responses to AZD1222 COVID-19 vaccine. Data came from immunoSEQ multiplex PCR; TCRdb stores just in-frame clones and leaves some out. The sample records roughly 190,000 clones, about 89% being singletons. General study findings and limits: Donors skewed white British and female; clonal diversity was possibly underestimated. Unmutated regions of variants are reportedly targeted by nearly half of spike-specific TCRs.

The V end was cut by 5 bases, the J end by 9 bases, with 14 bases between. Germline V CDR1 and CDR2: SGHAT, FQNNGV. There are 13 residues in the CDR3. The receptor comes from an adult who received the AZD1222 COVID-19 vaccine. The rearrangement uses TRBV11-2 and TRBJ2-1, with a possible D match to TRBD1 (5 bases). The sample consisted of peripheral blood, taken 28 days after the second AZD1222 dose. The CDR3 region has the DNA TGTGCCAGCAGCCCAAGTGTAAGGGGTGAGCAGTTCTTC. This gives the protein CASSPSVRGEQFF.